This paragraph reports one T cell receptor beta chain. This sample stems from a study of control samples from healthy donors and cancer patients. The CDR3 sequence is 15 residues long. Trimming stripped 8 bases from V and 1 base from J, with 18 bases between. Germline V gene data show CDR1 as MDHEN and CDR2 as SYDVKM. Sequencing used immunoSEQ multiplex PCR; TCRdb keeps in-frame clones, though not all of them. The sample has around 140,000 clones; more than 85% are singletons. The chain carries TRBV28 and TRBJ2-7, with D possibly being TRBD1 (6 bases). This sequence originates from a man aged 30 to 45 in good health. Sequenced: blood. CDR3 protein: CASSTVTGRSYEQYF. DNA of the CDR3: TGTGCCAGCTCCACAGTAACAGGGAGATCCTACGAGCAGTACTTC.